Listed below are T cell receptor beta chains from one sample, sequenced in a study of CD8 T cells in ankylosing spondylitis. TCRdb fed the 5' RACE reads into MiXCR, producing one record per CDR3 protein. The sample consists of 200,000 to 250,000 distinct CDR3 sequences, about 11% of them appearing once. The sequenced material came from blood, either unsorted or a sorted T cell fraction (not recorded which). The receptors were sampled from a male donor with ankylosing spondylitis or in good health (not recorded which). Both conserved end residues are part of each CDR3. A D gene is named only where the DNA matches it firmly. Clone size, where shown, is once, few, many, or a class for clones that have expanded.

TRBJ2-1	TRBV5-1	NA	many	TGCGCCAGCAGCTTGGACAGGGGAGGCTACAGTGAGCAGTTCTTC	CASSLDRGGYSEQFF
TRBJ2-2	TRBV4-1	NA	many	TGCGCCAGCAGCCCAGCAACCGGAAACACCGGGGAGCTGTTTTTT	CASSPATGNTGELFF
TRBJ1-1	TRBV9	NA	many	TGTGCCAGCAGCGTAGGGAGCGGCAGCACTGAAGCTTTCTTT	CASSVGSGSTEAFF
TRBJ2-5	TRBV11-2	NA	many	TGTGCCAGCAGCTTAGGTCTGTCGGCGATAAGAGAGACCCAGTACTTC	CASSLGLSAIRETQYF
TRBJ1-5	TRBV9	NA	many	TGTGCCAGCAGTGTAGGTCTGAGCAATCAGCCCCAGCATTTT	CASSVGLSNQPQHF
TRBJ2-1	TRBV15	NA	many	TGTGCCACCAGCAGGGAGAACTATGAGCAGTTCTTC	CATSRENYEQFF
TRBJ2-7	TRBV6-5	NA	many	TGTGCCAGCAGTTCCCTACAGGGTTACGAGCAGTACTTC	CASSSLQGYEQYF
TRBJ2-3	TRBV9	NA	many	TGTGCCAGCAGCGTGACCGGGTTAGAAACAGATACGCAGTATTTT	CASSVTGLETDTQYF
TRBJ1-2	TRBV5-1	NA	many	TGCGCCAGCAGCTTGGAGGTGGGGCGCCCTAACTATGGCTACACCTTC	CASSLEVGRPNYGYTF
TRBJ1-5	TRBV5-4	NA	many	TGTGCCAGAGAGCGACTGGGTGGCAATCAGCCCCAGCATTTT	CARERLGGNQPQHF
TRBJ2-1	TRBV27	NA	NA	TGTGCCAGCAGACCCTTGGGCAGAGACAATGAGCAGTTCTTC	CASRPLGRDNEQFF
TRBJ2-2	TRBV12-3/TRBV12-4	NA	many	TGTGCCAGCAGTCACAGGGTGTCGGGGGAGCTGTTTTTT	CASSHRVSGELFF
TRBJ2-2	TRBV10-3	NA	many	TGTGCCATCAGCTCAAACGGGGAGCTGTTTTTT	CAISSNGELFF
TRBJ1-5	TRBV28	NA	few	TGTGCCAGCAGTGAGGGGGGGATCTATCAGCCCCAGCATTTT	CASSEGGIYQPQHF
TRBJ1-4	TRBV20-1	NA	many	TGCAGTGCTAGAGAGGGGGGGAGTAATGAAAAACTGTTTTTT	CSAREGGSNEKLFF
TRBJ2-7	TRBV20-1	NA	NA	TGCAGTGCTAGATTTCCCGGCCAGTACGAGCAGTACTTC	CSARFPGQYEQYF
TRBJ1-2	TRBV12-3/TRBV12-4	NA	many	TGTGCCAGCAGTTTCGGAGAGGGCGGCTCTGGCTACACCTTC	CASSFGEGGSGYTF
TRBJ2-7	TRBV2	TRBD2	NA	TGTGCCAGCACGGGACTAGCGGGTCCTATGGGCGAGCAGTACTTC	CASTGLAGPMGEQYF
TRBJ1-1	TRBV5-1	NA	many	TGCGCCAGCAGTTCCGGACGGGACCACACTGAAGCTTTCTTT	CASSSGRDHTEAFF
TRBJ2-7	TRBV5-1	NA	many	TGCGCCAGCAGCCAGGGACATCCGTACGAGCAGTACTTC	CASSQGHPYEQYF
TRBJ1-1	TRBV5-1	TRBD1	many	TGCGCCAGCACCCTAGGACAGGGGGCCCACACTGAAGCTTTCTTT	CASTLGQGAHTEAFF
TRBJ2-1	TRBV27	NA	many	TGTGCCAGCAGTTTTGAGGACAGTGCCAATGAGCAGTTCTTC	CASSFEDSANEQFF
TRBJ2-1	TRBV20-1	NA	many	TGCAGTGCTAGTTTGGGGCCGGACAATGAGCAGTTCTTC	CSASLGPDNEQFF
TRBJ2-1	TRBV5-1	TRBD2	few	TGCGCCAGCAGCTCGACCCTCGGGACTAGCGGGAGGAATGAGCAGTTCTTC	CASSSTLGTSGRNEQFF
TRBJ2-1	TRBV12-3/TRBV12-4	TRBD1	few	TGTGCCAGCAACAGGGGGTTACCTTTCTACAATGAGCAGTTCTTC	CASNRGLPFYNEQFF
TRBJ2-2	TRBV24-1	NA	NA	TGTGCCACCAGTGATCCCAGGCGAGGAGGAGGTATCGGGGAGCTGTTTTTT	CATSDPRRGGGIGELFF
TRBJ1-5	TRBV20-1	TRBD1	NA	TGCAGCGCCCAGGGTACAGGGGGCGACCAGCCCCAGCATTTT	CSAQGTGGDQPQHF
TRBJ2-7	TRBV11-2	TRBD1	few	TGTGCCAGCAGCTTGGACAGGGCAGCGTACGAGCAGTACTTC	CASSLDRAAYEQYF
TRBJ1-1	TRBV29-1	NA	few	TGCAGCGTTGAAGGGCAGAGAGACACTGAAGCTTTCTTT	CSVEGQRDTEAFF
TRBJ2-7	TRBV11-2	NA	many	TGTGCCAGCAGCCGTCGAGTGGGGAACGAGCAGTACTTC	CASSRRVGNEQYF
TRBJ2-2	TRBV5-1	NA	many	TGCGCCAGCAGCGACGCGGGCCGGAACACCGGGGAGCTGTTTTTT	CASSDAGRNTGELFF
TRBJ2-3	TRBV4-2	NA	many	TGTGCCAGCAGCCATGTATCCCGCACAGATACGCAGTATTTT	CASSHVSRTDTQYF
TRBJ1-1	TRBV7-3	NA	NA	TGTGCCCCAGCTTGGAGGGTGGTGACTGAAGCTTTCTTT	CAPAWRVVTEAFF
TRBJ2-3	TRBV7-3	TRBD2	few	TGTGCCAGCAGCTTAAGCGGGGGTAGCACAGATACGCAGTATTTT	CASSLSGGSTDTQYF
TRBJ1-2	TRBV27	TRBD1	many	TGTGCCAGCAGACCACAGGGGAGCAACGGCTACACCTTC	CASRPQGSNGYTF
TRBJ1-6	TRBV5-1	NA	many	TGCGCCAGCAGCTTGGGACAGGATAATTCACCCCTCCACTTT	CASSLGQDNSPLHF